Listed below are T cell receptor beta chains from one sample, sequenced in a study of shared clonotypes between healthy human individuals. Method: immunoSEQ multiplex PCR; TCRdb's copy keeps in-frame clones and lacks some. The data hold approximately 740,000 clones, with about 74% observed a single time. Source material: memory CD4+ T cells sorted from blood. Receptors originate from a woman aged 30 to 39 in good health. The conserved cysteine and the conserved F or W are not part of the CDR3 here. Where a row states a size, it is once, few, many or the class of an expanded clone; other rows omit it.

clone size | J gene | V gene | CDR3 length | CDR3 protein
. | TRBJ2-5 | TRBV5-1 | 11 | ASSGQDQETQY
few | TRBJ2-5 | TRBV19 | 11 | ASSIGRKETQY
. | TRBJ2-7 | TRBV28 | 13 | ATTGGAGGSKQQY
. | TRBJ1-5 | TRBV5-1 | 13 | ASSLAPGPDQPQH
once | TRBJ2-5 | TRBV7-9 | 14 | ASSLWPQGRQETQY
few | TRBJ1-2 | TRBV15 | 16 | ATSRDFGDRQKPSGYT
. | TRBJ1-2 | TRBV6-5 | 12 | ASSYSARTYGYT
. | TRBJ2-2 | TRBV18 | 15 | ASSLPTGTGNTGELF
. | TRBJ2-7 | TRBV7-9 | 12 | ASSTWDRGDEQY
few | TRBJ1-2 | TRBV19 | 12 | ASSIEEEVGGYT
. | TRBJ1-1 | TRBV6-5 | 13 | ASRKNRGSVAEAF
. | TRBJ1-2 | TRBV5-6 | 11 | ASSLAPNYGYT
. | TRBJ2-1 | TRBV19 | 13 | ASSPLGGAYNEQF
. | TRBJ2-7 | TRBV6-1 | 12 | ASISTWGGYEQY
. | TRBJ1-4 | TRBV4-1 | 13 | ASSQVSGRREKLF
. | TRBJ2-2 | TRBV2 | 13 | ASSELVAPTGELF
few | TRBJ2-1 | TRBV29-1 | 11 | SAPLSKSNEQF
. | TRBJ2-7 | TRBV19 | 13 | ASSMPSGSTYEQY
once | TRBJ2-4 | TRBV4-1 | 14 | ASSPATGSDKNIQY
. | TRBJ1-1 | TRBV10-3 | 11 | AITPGQGTEAF
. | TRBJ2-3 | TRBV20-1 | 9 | SASPTDTQY
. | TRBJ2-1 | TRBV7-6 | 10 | ASSSTPNEQF
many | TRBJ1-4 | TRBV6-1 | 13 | ASSELGGVGEKLF
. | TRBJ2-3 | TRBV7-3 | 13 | ASRGGGTSTDTQY
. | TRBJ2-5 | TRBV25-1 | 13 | ASSSTRGQGLAQY
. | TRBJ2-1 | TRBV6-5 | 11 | ASGRVNIGEQF
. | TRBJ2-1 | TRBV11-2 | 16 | ASSHIRTTRKSRNEQF
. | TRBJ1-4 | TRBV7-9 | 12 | ASSLGPGDEKLF
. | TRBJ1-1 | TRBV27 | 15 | ASTPTAGTGFGTEAF
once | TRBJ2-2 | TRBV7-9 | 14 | ASGLAGGRNTGELF
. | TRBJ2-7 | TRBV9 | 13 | ASTKGTGGIIEQY
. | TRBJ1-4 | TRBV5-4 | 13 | ASSLVSGGNEKLF
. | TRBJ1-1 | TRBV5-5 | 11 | ASRRTTNTEAF
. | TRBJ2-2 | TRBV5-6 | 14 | ASTPLGTGIVGELF
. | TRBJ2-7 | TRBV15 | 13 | ATSLGGQSAYEQY
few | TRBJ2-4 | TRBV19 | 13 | ATVSGRGTKNIQY
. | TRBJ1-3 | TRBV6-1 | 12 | ASSWTGDSNTIY
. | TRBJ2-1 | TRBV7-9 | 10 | ASSLVANEQF
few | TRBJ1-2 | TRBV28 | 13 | ASARTGAANYGYT
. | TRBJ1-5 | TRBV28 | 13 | ASSSWTTLDQPQH
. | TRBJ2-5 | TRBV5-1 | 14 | ASSLFSRGLGETQY
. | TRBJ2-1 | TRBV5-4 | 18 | ASSLEEGAASGSSYNEQF
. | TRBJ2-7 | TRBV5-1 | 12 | ASSSAGGSFEQY
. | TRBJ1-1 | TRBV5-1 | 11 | ASSLSGAGKAF
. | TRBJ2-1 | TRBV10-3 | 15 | AISESKASGDYNEQF
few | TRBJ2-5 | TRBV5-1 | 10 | ASRDPVGTQY
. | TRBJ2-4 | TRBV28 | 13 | ASRTTGRVRNIQY
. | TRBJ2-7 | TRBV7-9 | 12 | ASSLGTSVYEQY
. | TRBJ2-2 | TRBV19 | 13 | ASRRQGSNTGELF
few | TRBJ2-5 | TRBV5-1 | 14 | ASSLSGWALQETQY
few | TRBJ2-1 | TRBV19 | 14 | ASSINLAGGYNEQF
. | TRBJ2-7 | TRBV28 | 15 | ASSSQLTGGSSYEQY
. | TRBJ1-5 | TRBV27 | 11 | ASSPLGFQPQH
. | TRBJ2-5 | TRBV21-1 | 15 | ASSKGAPGQGQETQY
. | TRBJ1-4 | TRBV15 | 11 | ATTFSAGEKLF
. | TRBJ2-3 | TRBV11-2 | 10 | ASSLEAYTQY
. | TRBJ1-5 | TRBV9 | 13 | ASSAGGIDNQPQH
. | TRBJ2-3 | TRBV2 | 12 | ASSELGTSGTQY